These 21 T cell receptor beta chains were sequenced from one sample in a study of shared clonotypes between healthy human individuals. CD45RO negativity and positive selection for CCR7 defined naive CD8 cells, a population that excluded terminally differentiated effector memory CD45RA+ cells. Assay: immunoSEQ multiplex PCR; the TCRdb copy retains only in-frame clones and omits some. The sample has around 2,100,000 clones; about 95% are singletons. The sequencing sample was made of naive CD8+ T cells sorted from blood. The source of these receptors is a man aged 18 to 35 in good health.

The CDR3 region has the DNA TGTGCCAGCAGTTTAACGAGGCACAATGAGCAGTTCTTC. It specifies CASSLTRHNEQFF. This chain uses TRBV27 with TRBJ2-1; D not resolved. In germline, CDR1 is MNHEY, CDR2 SMNVEV (reference sequence). The CDR3 extends over 13 amino acids. V lost 2 bases to trimming and J lost 5 bases, with 7 bases between them.

Written as DNA, the CDR3 is TGTGCCTGGATGGAGGGAACAGGTACCGGGGAGCTGTTTTTT. Amino acid sequence: CAWMEGTGTGELFF. The chain joins TRBV30 to TRBJ2-2; a weak D match, TRBD2 (6 bases). This CDR3 contains 14 residues. V was trimmed by 4 bases and J by 5 bases, leaving 14 bases between them. Looked up from germline, CDR1 is GTSNPN and CDR2 is SVGIG (reference sequence).

J is TRBJ2-7 and V is TRBV21-1; TRBD2, the D gene given by the table, was not confirmed from the DNA. TRBV21-1 constitutes a pseudogene. The CDR3 spans 17 residues. As DNA, the CDR3 is TGTGCCAGCAGCAAAGGTGGACTAGCGGGGGGCATCTACGAGCAGTACTTC. It translates to CASSKGGLAGGIYEQYF.

The J gene is TRBJ2-7, the V gene TRBV7-2; no firm D call. Germline CDR1 reads SGHTA; CDR2 reads FQGNSA. The CDR3 is 14 amino acids. Trimming pared 4 bases from V and 0 bases from J, leaving 10 bases between. Here the CDR3 reads CASSSQRFSYEQYF. Written as DNA, the CDR3 is TGTGCCAGCAGCTCCCAAAGGTTCTCCTACGAGCAGTACTTC.

The gene calls are TRBV5-5 and TRBJ2-5, with 8 bases lining up with TRBD2. The end of the DNA aligns better with TRBJ2-7, so the J call may be wrong. From germline, CDR1 is SGHKS and CDR2 YYEKEE (reference sequence). The CDR3 totals 14 residues. DNA of the CDR3: TGTGCCAGCAGCTACGGGAGGGCCTCCTACGAGCAGTACTTC. Amino acid sequence: CASSYGRASYEQYF.

The chain has TRBV9 and TRBJ2-3; D is tentatively TRBD1 or TRBD2 (5 bases each). The V and J ends lost 4 bases and 2 bases respectively, with 11 bases between them. The CDR3 contains 14 residues. Germline V lookup: CDR1 SGDLS, CDR2 YYNGEE. The CDR3 DNA sequence: TGTGCCAGCAGCTACCGGGACCTCACAGATACGCAGTATTTT. Amino acids: CASSYRDLTDTQYF.

In DNA, the CDR3 is TGTGCCAGCAGCCGGAGGGGGGAAGAGACCCAGTACTTC. Protein sequence: CASSRRGEETQYF. The chain combines TRBV5-4 with TRBJ2-5, with D perhaps TRBD1 or TRBD2 (6 bases each). The germline V gene has CDR1 SGHNT and CDR2 YYREEE (reference sequence). Trimming removed 4 bases at V and 3 bases at J, with 10 bases between. The CDR3 is 13 amino acids.

The chain employs TRBV7-9 and TRBJ2-7; D might be TRBD2 (6 bases). The CDR3 has 16 residues. Germline CDR1 reads SEHNR; CDR2 reads FQNEAQ (reference sequence). V was shortened by 2 bases and J by 3 bases, with 17 bases between the two germline ends. This CDR3 is CASSLPPGEVGYEQYF. For the CDR3, the DNA is TGTGCCAGCAGCTTACCACCCGGGGAGGTTGGCTACGAGCAGTACTTC. Based on the CDR3 plus reference TRBV7-9 and TRBJ2-7, the full variable domain is DTGVSQNPRHKITKRGQNVTFRCDPISEHNRLYWYRQTLGQGPEFLTYFQNEAQLEKSRLLSDRFSAERPKGSFSTLEIQRTEQGDSAMYLCASSLPPGEVGYEQYFGPGTRLTVT.

The chain carries TRBV6-1 and TRBJ2-6, with D possibly being TRBD2 (6 bases). Deletions cut 2 bases from V and 0 bases from J, with 11 bases between. CDR3 length equals 17 residues. Germline V lookup: CDR1 MNHNS, CDR2 SASEGT. The CDR3 bases are TGTGCCAGCAGTGAAATCTCGGGGGTCTCTGGGGCCAACGTCCTGACTTTC. Its protein product is CASSEISGVSGANVLTF.

The chain recombines TRBV6-6 with TRBJ2-7; TRBD1 or TRBD2 may be the D gene (5 bases each). The CDR3 has 15 amino acids. Per germline, CDR1 MNHNY and CDR2 SVGAGI (reference sequence). V was trimmed by 0 bases and J by 7 bases, leaving 16 bases between them. The CDR3 DNA follows: TGTGCCAGCAGTTACTCCCCCAGGGATAGCGTTGAGCAGTACTTC. Translating gives CASSYSPRDSVEQYF.

The chain carries TRBV4-1 and TRBJ2-1; 9 nucleotides match TRBD2. The trim removed 7 bases at V and 5 bases at J, leaving 9 bases unmatched. The germline V gene has CDR1 MGHRA and CDR2 YSYEKL. The CDR3 has 15 residues. CDR3 nucleotide sequence: TGCGCCAGCACTGCAGGGCGGGGGGGCAACAATGAGCAGTTCTTC. Translated, it gives CASTAGRGGNNEQFF.

V usage is TRBV6-5 and J usage is TRBJ2-2; maybe TRBD2 (5 bases). V gave up 3 bases and J gave up 7 bases, with 12 bases separating them. Germline V lookup: CDR1 MNHEY, CDR2 SVGAGI. There are 14 residues in the CDR3. CDR3: CASSYGLAYGELFF. The CDR3 DNA reads TGTGCCAGCAGTTATGGGCTAGCTTACGGGGAGCTGTTTTTT.

The genes are TRBV25-1 and TRBJ2-1, with D maybe TRBD2 (5 bases). The CDR3 spans 15 residues. The V gene's germline CDR1 is MGHDK and CDR2 SYGVNS. Between the trimmed V and J ends, which lost 1 base and 6 bases, there was a span of 13 bases. The CDR3 DNA follows: TGTGCCAGCAGTGAATTGGTGGGAGCCCTCAATGAGCAGTTCTTC. Its translation: CASSELVGALNEQFF. The full variable domain, completed using reference TRBV25-1 and TRBJ2-1, is EADIYQTPRYLVIGTGKKITLECSQTMGHDKMYWYQQDPGMELHLIHYSYGVNSTEKGDLSSESTVSRIRTEHFPLTLESARPSHTSQYLCASSELVGALNEQFFGPGTRLTVL.

The CDR3 region is CSVEDLNNEQFF. CDR3 DNA: TGCAGCGTTGAAGATCTTAACAATGAGCAGTTCTTC. The rearrangement uses TRBV29-1 and TRBJ2-1; no reliable D call. This CDR3 contains 12 residues. Germline CDR1 SQVTM, CDR2 ANQGSEA. V was pared by 0 bases and J by 5 bases, with 5 bases between.

J is TRBJ2-7 and V is TRBV20-1; no reliable D call. V was trimmed by 6 bases and J by 4 bases, leaving 10 bases between them. This CDR3 is built from 11 residues. From germline, CDR1 is DFQATT and CDR2 SNEGSKA (reference sequence). The DNA for the CDR3 is TGCAGTGCCGAGGCGGCTTACGAGCAGTACTTC. Translating gives CSAEAAYEQYF.

About this clone itself: A read error may account for a junction end that differs from germline. CDR3 region: CASSLVEGSF. The CDR3 DNA is TGTGCCAGCAGCTTGGTCGAGGGATCTTTC. The genes are TRBV5-4 and TRBJ1-2; D not certain. Germline-derived CDR1 and CDR2 are SGHNT and YYREEE (reference sequence). The length of the CDR3 is 10 residues. Looking up the rest from reference TRBV5-4 and TRBJ1-2 gives the full variable domain: ETGVTQSPTHLIKTRGQQVTLRCSSQSGHNTVSWYQQALGQGPQFIFQYYREEENGRGNFPPRFSGLQFPNYSSELNVNALELDDSALYLCASSLVEGSFGSGTRLTVV.

The J gene is TRBJ2-7, the V gene TRBV19, with 8 bases matching TRBD2. From germline, CDR1 is LNHDA and CDR2 SQIVND (reference sequence). V lost 6 bases to trimming and J lost 4 bases; unmatched junction nucleotides: 20. This CDR3 region has 18 residues. Here the CDR3 reads CASSPIYSTSGSFYEQYF. For the CDR3, the DNA is TGTGCCAGTAGCCCAATATATTCAACAAGCGGGAGTTTTTACGAGCAGTACTTC.

V gene TRBV1 combines with J gene TRBJ2-3; TRBD1, the table's D call, was not compared with the DNA. TRBV1 is given as a pseudogene. The length of the CDR3 is 16 residues. The CDR3 bases are TGCACCAGCAATCCAACAGGGGGAGGTCAAAAAGATACGCAGTATTTT. It codes for CTSNPTGGGQKDTQYF.

This sequence joins TRBV5-1 and TRBJ2-1; no definite D call. Trimming pared 4 bases from V and 4 bases from J, leaving 12 bases between. The CDR3 is 14 residues long. CDR1 SGHRS and CDR2 YFSETQ come from the germline V gene. CDR3 DNA sequence: TGCGCCAGCAGCCCAGAGCGTACTTACAATGAGCAGTTCTTC. Amino acid sequence: CASSPERTYNEQFF.

This clone was seen a single time. The rearrangement links TRBV13 to TRBJ1-2; 7 nucleotides align to TRBD1. The V segment lost 4 bases and the J segment 3 bases; nucleotides outside the gene matches: 8. This CDR3 region has 15 residues. Germline V gene sequence: CDR1 PRHDT, CDR2 FYEKMQ (reference sequence). In nucleotides, the CDR3 is TGTGCCAGCAGCTCCAGACAGGGTTTCCACTATGGCTACACCTTC. It translates to CASSSRQGFHYGYTF.

The V and J genes are TRBV10-1 and TRBJ2-2; 12 bases line up with TRBD2. V lost 7 bases to trimming and J lost 5 bases; unmatched junction nucleotides: 8. This CDR3 contains 16 residues. Germline values: CDR1 WNHNN, CDR2 SYGVQD (reference sequence). The CDR3 bases are TGCGCCAGCACCGACCGGACTAGCGGGGTGACCGGGGAGCTGTTTTTT. As protein: CASTDRTSGVTGELFF.